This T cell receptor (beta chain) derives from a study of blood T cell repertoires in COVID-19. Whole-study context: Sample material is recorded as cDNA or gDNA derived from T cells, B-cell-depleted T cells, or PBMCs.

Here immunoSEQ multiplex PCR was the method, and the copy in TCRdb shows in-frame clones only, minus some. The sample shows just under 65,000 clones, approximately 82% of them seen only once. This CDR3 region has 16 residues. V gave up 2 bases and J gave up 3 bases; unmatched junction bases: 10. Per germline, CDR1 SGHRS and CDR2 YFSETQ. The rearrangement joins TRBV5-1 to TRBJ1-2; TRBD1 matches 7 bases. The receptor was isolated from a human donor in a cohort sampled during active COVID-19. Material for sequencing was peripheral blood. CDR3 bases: TGCGCCAGCAGCTTAGGCAGGGGGTCGGGGGACTATGGCTACACCTTC. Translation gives CASSLGRGSGDYGYTF.